These 25 T cell receptor beta chains share one sample of origin, sequenced in a study of T cell repertoires in cytomegalovirus infection. No antigen has been assigned to these receptors. TCRdb re-called the reads with MiXCR, one entry per CDR3 protein. The sample contains 800,000 to 950,000 distinct CDR3 sequences, 32% of which appear only once. The starting material was cultured CD8+ T cells from PBMCs, obtained from culture after CMV antigen stimulation. Every receptor here comes from a human donor in good health (CMV status not recorded). Some clones in this sample may be carry-over from other donors' samples.

V is TRBV29-1 and J is TRBJ2-3; 7 nucleotides line up with TRBD1. The junction had 9 bases not matched to a gene; V was cut back by 6 bases and J by 3 bases. Germline CDR1 is SQVTM and CDR2 is ANQGSEA. The CDR3 consists of 14 residues. This CDR3 is CSVPRQGVTDTQYF. In nucleotides, the CDR3 is TGCAGCGTCCCTCGACAGGGTGTAACAGATACGCAGTATTTT.

The rearrangement joins TRBV7-4 to TRBJ2-1; TRBD1 agrees at 7 bases. The CDR3 sequence is 16 residues long. Germline V gene lookup returns CDR1 SGHVT and CDR2 SQSDAQ. Unmatched junction bases numbered 11, after V lost 5 bases and J lost 4 bases. In nucleotides, the CDR3 is TGTGCCAGCAGCCTGCTGACAGGGACAAAGTACAATGAGCAGTTCTTC. Its translation is CASSLLTGTKYNEQFF.

This clonotype showed up just a few times. The chain uses TRBV19 and TRBJ2-2, with D unresolved. The CDR3 is made up of 12 amino acids. The germline V gene has CDR1 LNHDA and CDR2 SQIVND (reference sequence). V was cut by 7 bases and J by 5 bases, with 8 bases left in between. For the CDR3, the DNA is TGTGCCAGTAAAAGGGTTACCGGGGAGCTGTTTTTT. This sequence encodes CASKRVTGELFF.

This chain connects TRBV20-1 to TRBJ2-1, with TRBD1 matching 7 bases. This CDR3 has 13 amino acids. Unmatched junction bases numbered 4, after V lost 5 bases and J lost 3 bases. The germline CDR1 and CDR2 sequences are DFQATT and SNEGSKA (reference sequence). CDR3 loop: CSAPDRIYNEQFF. The DNA of the CDR3 is TGCAGTGCTCCGGACAGGATCTACAATGAGCAGTTCTTC.

This clonotype has a handful of counts. This chain links TRBV9 with TRBJ1-1; 8 bases are a match to TRBD1. V lost 0 bases to trimming and J lost 8 bases; unmatched junction nucleotides: 3. Germline lookup yields CDR1 SGDLS and CDR2 YYNGEE. This CDR3 is 13 amino acids long. CDR3 loop: CASSVGDRSEAFF. DNA for the CDR3: TGTGCCAGCAGCGTAGGGGACAGGAGCGAAGCTTTCTTT.

The chain has TRBV4-1 and TRBJ2-1; 12 positions match TRBD2. V gave up 4 bases and J gave up 8 bases; unmatched junction bases: 9. The CDR3 covers 16 residues. Germline V gene lookup returns CDR1 MGHRA and CDR2 YSYEKL. The CDR3 bases are TGCGCCAGCAGCCTATTTCCTAGCGGGGGGGCGGATGAGCAGTTCTTC. Its translation: CASSLFPSGGADEQFF.

This clonotype was picked up a small number of times. This chain links TRBV19 with TRBJ2-1; D might be TRBD2 (6 bases). The CDR3 sequence is 14 residues long. Per the germline V gene, CDR1 is LNHDA and CDR2 is SQIVND (reference sequence). The V end lost 0 bases, the J end lost 8 bases, and 11 bases lay between the germline ends. CDR3 DNA sequence: TGTGCCAGTAGTATAGATGCTAGCGTCGATGAGCAGTTCTTC. As protein: CASSIDASVDEQFF.

This clonotype was picked up a small number of times. This rearrangement joins TRBV24-1 to TRBJ2-3; no clear D gene. Germline CDR1 KGHDR, CDR2 SFDVKD. CDR3 length: 13 amino acids. V was pared by 9 bases and J by 2 bases, with 11 bases between. The chain's CDR3 is CATSPSYTDTQYF. The CDR3 nucleotides are TGTGCCACCTCTCCTTCCTACACAGATACGCAGTATTTT.

The J gene is TRBJ2-2, the V gene TRBV27; 7 nucleotides agree with TRBD2. Germline V gene lookup returns CDR1 MNHEY and CDR2 SMNVEV (reference sequence). This CDR3 spans 18 amino acids. The junction had 13 bases not matched to a gene; V was cut back by 6 bases and J by 0 bases. This chain's CDR3 is CASSLSMGLTTNTGELFF. CDR3 nucleotides: TGTGCCAGCAGCCTATCGATGGGACTAACGACGAACACCGGGGAGCTGTTTTTT.

This clonotype was detected only a few times. V usage is TRBV6-5 and J usage is TRBJ2-2; the D is unclear. Trimming removed 0 bases from V and 6 bases from J, with 8 bases in between. Germline V gene lookup returns CDR1 MNHEY and CDR2 SVGAGI. The CDR3 consists of 14 residues. CDR3 sequence (DNA): TGTGCCAGCAGTTACTCTGGGGATTCCGGGGAGCTGTTTTTT. This translates into CASSYSGDSGELFF.

About this clonotype itself: Being one base from a much bigger clone, this may be a read error. The chain uses TRBV7-8 and TRBJ2-5, with TRBD1 matching over 9 bases. The germline CDR1 and CDR2 sequences are SGHVS and FQNEAQ. There are 16 residues in the CDR3. CDR3 bases: TGTGTCAGCAGCTTGGGTGGGACAGGGTATAGGGTGACCCAGTACTTC. Amino acid sequence: CVSSLGGTGYRVTQYF.

The genes are TRBV12-3 or TRBV12-4 and TRBJ2-2; 10 bases fit TRBD2. Trimming at V came to 5 bases and at J to 0 bases, leaving 15 bases not matched to a gene. The CDR3 runs to 20 residues. CDR3 amino acids: CASSPTRVAGGLANTGELFF. CDR3 nucleotide sequence: TGTGCCAGCAGTCCTACGAGGGTAGCGGGGGGTTTAGCGAACACCGGGGAGCTGTTTTTT.

The chain has TRBV4-2 and TRBJ1-5; D is perhaps TRBD1 (6 bases). The V gene's germline CDR1 is LGHNA and CDR2 YNFKEQ. V dropped 0 bases and J dropped 2 bases, with 11 bases sitting between them. The CDR3 is 16 amino acids. The CDR3 protein is CASSQETGSGNQPQHF. The CDR3 DNA is TGTGCCAGCAGCCAAGAAACAGGGTCTGGCAATCAGCCCCAGCATTTT.

This clonotype has a count of ten or more. V gene TRBV12-3 or TRBV12-4 combines with J gene TRBJ1-1, with 10 positions matching TRBD1. This CDR3 contains 14 residues. J was trimmed by 2 bases and V by 6 bases; bases with no gene match: 3. DNA for the CDR3: TGTGCCAGCAGGGGGGACAGGGGTAACACTGAAGCTTTCTTT. Translating it yields CASRGDRGNTEAFF.

Regarding this clonotype: One end of the junction varies from germline; a read error may be responsible. This sequence joins TRBV6-5 and TRBJ2-4, with 9 positions matching TRBD1. Germline V CDR1 and CDR2: MNHEY, SVGAGI. This CDR3 is 16 amino acids long. CDR3 sequence (DNA): TGTGCCTGCAGTTACGGGACAGGGATGGCCAAAAACATTCAGTACTTC. Residues: CACSYGTGMAKNIQYF.

V usage is TRBV7-9 and J usage is TRBJ2-5; D perhaps matches TRBD1 (5 bases). CDR1 is SEHNR, CDR2 FQNEAQ, per germline (reference sequence). The CDR3 is made up of 14 amino acids. The V and J ends lost 4 bases and 5 bases respectively, with 14 bases between them. CDR3 in DNA: TGTGCCAGCAGCTCCTGGACAACTGGGGAGACCCAGTACTTC. The encoded protein is CASSSWTTGETQYF.

This clonotype was seen only once. The gene calls are TRBV24-1 and TRBJ2-2; 10 bases are shared with TRBD2. The CDR3 covers 19 residues. CDR1 KGHDR and CDR2 SFDVKD come from the germline V gene. Trimming at V came to 5 bases and at J to 4 bases, leaving 15 bases not matched to a gene. The CDR3 sequence is CATSGLAGGARRGTGELFF. In DNA, the CDR3 is TGTGCCACCAGTGGATTAGCGGGGGGAGCCAGGAGGGGCACCGGGGAGCTGTTTTTT.

Only a few counts were recorded for this clonotype. The chain uses TRBV7-9 and TRBJ1-1; D uncertain. V was shortened by 1 base and J by 2 bases, with 8 bases between the two germline ends. The length of the CDR3 is 14 residues. In germline, CDR1 is SEHNR, CDR2 FQNEAQ (reference sequence). CDR3 DNA sequence: TGTGCCAGCAGCTTAGACTCCTACAACACTGAAGCTTTCTTT. Its protein product is CASSLDSYNTEAFF.

The chain recombines TRBV5-1 with TRBJ2-1; D unclear. Germline CDR1 and CDR2: SGHRS and YFSETQ. This CDR3 is 16 amino acids long. The V end was cut by 1 base, the J end by 6 bases, with 17 bases between. The CDR3 DNA reads as TGCGCCAGCAGCTTGTATGCGACCCTGAGCACCAATGAGCAGTTCTTC. Amino acids: CASSLYATLSTNEQFF. The whole variable domain, filled in from reference TRBV5-1 and TRBJ2-1, reads KAGVTQTPRYLIKTRGQQVTLSCSPISGHRSVSWYQQTPGQGLQFLFEYFSETQRNKGNFPGRFSGRQFSNSRSEMNVSTLELGDSALYLCASSLYATLSTNEQFFGPGTRLTVL.

The chain is built from TRBV15 and TRBJ2-7; D is uncertain. The V gene's germline CDR1 is LNHNV and CDR2 YYDKDF (reference sequence). The germline V and J ends were trimmed by 0 bases and 3 bases, with 12 bases remaining between them. This CDR3 is 15 amino acids long. The CDR3 sequence is CATSRDKGPFYEQYF. CDR3 nucleotide sequence: TGTGCCACCAGCAGAGATAAGGGCCCCTTCTACGAGCAGTACTTC.

This clonotype was picked up a small number of times. The chain carries TRBV7-9 and TRBJ2-1; 7 bases align to TRBD2. The CDR3 has 16 amino acids. CDR1 and CDR2 (germline): SEHNR, FQNEAQ (reference sequence). The trim removed 5 bases at V and 10 bases at J, leaving 17 bases unmatched. DNA for the CDR3: TGTGCCAGCAGCCCCACGGGGGGAGGCGTCCCGGGGGAGCAGTTCTTC. Its translation: CASSPTGGGVPGEQFF.

Of note for this clonotype: A much larger clone is a single base away; this may be a read error. The gene calls are TRBV6-1 and TRBJ1-5; tentatively, D is TRBD1 (5 bases). Per the germline V gene, CDR1 is MNHNS and CDR2 is SASEGT. This CDR3 has 15 residues. The CDR3 nucleotides are TGTGCCAACAGTGAACCAGGGATTAGCAATCAGCCCCAGCATTTT. Translation gives CANSEPGISNQPQHF.

This clonotype was seen a few times. This rearrangement joins TRBV5-5 to TRBJ2-1, with no clear D. The germline V gene has CDR1 SGHKS and CDR2 YYEKEE (reference sequence). V gave up 1 base and J gave up 9 bases, with 17 bases separating them. The CDR3 consists of 15 residues. The CDR3 region has the DNA TGTGCCAGCAGCTTGATTGGGTTAGGTAATGGTGAGCAGTTCTTC. Its protein product is CASSLIGLGNGEQFF.

The genes are TRBV29-1 and TRBJ2-5, with 12 bases matching TRBD1. Germline assignment: CDR1 SQVTM and CDR2 ANQGSEA. This CDR3 spans 17 amino acids. The V and J ends lost 0 bases and 5 bases, in that order; junction bases with no gene match: 10. CDR3 DNA sequence: TGCAGCGTTGAAGACCCTAACGGGACAGGGGGCGTGGAGACCCAGTACTTC. It specifies CSVEDPNGTGGVETQYF.

The gene calls are TRBV27 and TRBJ1-2; D not resolved. Germline CDR1 reads MNHEY; CDR2 reads SMNVEV (reference sequence). V was shortened by 3 bases and J by 7 bases, with 18 bases between the two germline ends. This CDR3 spans 15 amino acids. The CDR3 region is CASSLTRTLGFGYTF. The CDR3, as DNA: TGTGCCAGCAGTTTGACCCGGACCCTCGGGTTTGGCTACACCTTC.